Presented here are 14 T cell receptor beta chains from one specimen sequenced in a study of T cells after yellow fever vaccination. TCRdb re-analysed the 5' RACE reads in MiXCR, keeping a single row per CDR3 protein. The profile covers 400,000 or so distinct CDR3 sequences, with about 6.2% appearing a single time and approximately 15% taken by the ten largest. Source: PBMCs, taken 5 days after the yellow fever booster vaccination. Receptor source: a man aged 25 to 40 who received the YFV17D yellow fever vaccine.

The chain combines TRBV19 with TRBJ2-1; 9 bases align to TRBD2. This CDR3 comprises 16 residues. V lost 4 bases to trimming and J lost 5 bases; unmatched junction nucleotides: 9. Germline values: CDR1 LNHDA, CDR2 SQIVND (reference sequence). DNA of the CDR3: TGTGCCAGTAGTAGTGGTAGCGGGAGAGTTAACAATGAGCAGTTCTTC. Protein: CASSSGSGRVNNEQFF.

This clonotype occurred many times. The gene calls are TRBV9 and TRBJ2-7, with 16 bases aligning to TRBD2. With V trimmed by 4 bases and J by 6 bases, 7 bases remained unmatched. The CDR3 is 16 residues long. The germline V gene has CDR1 SGDLS and CDR2 YYNGEE. CDR3 residues: CASSLGLAGGNSEQYF. The CDR3 coding sequence is TGTGCCAGCAGCTTGGGACTAGCGGGAGGGAACTCCGAGCAGTACTTC.

A few counts support this clonotype. The gene calls are TRBV15 and TRBJ1-4, with D uncertain. The V and J ends lost 8 bases and 1 base respectively, with 11 bases between them. CDR1 and CDR2 from the germline V gene are LNHNV and YYDKDF (reference sequence). The CDR3 runs to 14 residues. CDR3 region: CATRDTLTNEKLFF. In DNA form, the CDR3 reads TGTGCCACCCGCGACACCTTAACTAATGAAAAACTGTTTTTT. Based on the CDR3 plus reference TRBV15 and TRBJ1-4, the full variable domain is DAMVIQNPRYQVTQFGKPVTLSCSQTLNHNVMYWYQQKSSQAPKLLFHYYDKDFNNEADTPDNFQSRRPNTSFCFLDIRSPGLGDTAMYLCATRDTLTNEKLFFGSGTQLSVL.

This clonotype appeared a few times. The chain employs TRBV29-1 and TRBJ2-7; a possible D gene is TRBD2 (5 bases). Germline values: CDR1 SQVTM, CDR2 ANQGSEA. The V and J ends lost 6 bases and 0 bases respectively, with 18 bases between them. The CDR3 covers 15 residues. For the CDR3, the DNA is TGCAGCGTACTGACCCCGGGATCCCACTCCTACGAGCAGTACTTC. Translating gives CSVLTPGSHSYEQYF.

This clonotype occurred a few times. This chain joins TRBV4-3 and TRBJ2-7, with D possibly being TRBD1 or TRBD2 (6 bases each). With 0 bases removed from V and 2 bases from J, the gap between germline ends came to 14 bases. This CDR3 contains 16 residues. Germline loops: CDR1 LGHNA, CDR2 YSLEER. CDR3: CASSQEGPRGAYEQYF. The CDR3 bases are TGCGCCAGCAGCCAAGAAGGCCCTAGGGGGGCCTACGAGCAGTACTTC.

The sample holds many counts of this clonotype. The rearrangement links TRBV7-9 to TRBJ1-4, with TRBD1 as a possible D gene (5 bases). Germline V gene sequence: CDR1 SEHNR, CDR2 FQNEAQ (reference sequence). Trimming cost V 1 base and J 8 bases, with 5 bases left between them. CDR3 length: 12 amino acids. The CDR3 DNA follows: TGTGCCAGCAGCTTAGGGGACGAAAAACTGTTTTTT. It codes for CASSLGDEKLFF. The whole variable domain, filled in from reference TRBV7-9 and TRBJ1-4, reads DTGVSQNPRHKITKRGQNVTFRCDPISEHNRLYWYRQTLGQGPEFLTYFQNEAQLEKSRLLSDRFSAERPKGSFSTLEIQRTEQGDSAMYLCASSLGDEKLFFGSGTQLSVL.

This clonotype has a count of ten or more. The chain couples TRBV7-2 to TRBJ1-4; D is uncertain. This CDR3 is 13 amino acids long. The germline CDR1 and CDR2 sequences are SGHTA and FQGNSA. Trimming took 6 bases from V and 8 from J, leaving 13 bases between them. CDR3 amino acids: CASSGSMGEKLFF. CDR3 DNA sequence: TGTGCCAGCAGTGGGAGCATGGGGGAAAAACTGTTTTTT.

This chain connects TRBV28 to TRBJ2-2; TRBD1 matches at 7 bases. There are 16 residues in the CDR3. Germline CDR1 reads MDHEN; CDR2 reads SYDVKM. With 7 bases clipped from V and 1 base from J, the junction kept 9 bases outside the gene matches. In DNA form, the CDR3 reads TGTGCCAGCATTACAGGGGCCCTAGGGAACACCGGGGAGCTGTTTTTT. It translates to CASITGALGNTGELFF.

V is TRBV20-1 and J is TRBJ2-3, with D unclear. Germline V gene sequence: CDR1 DFQATT, CDR2 SNEGSKA (reference sequence). The CDR3 sequence is 13 residues long. This CDR3 reads CSSVVFSTDTQYF. The DNA of the CDR3 is TGCTCTTCCGTGGTTTTTAGCACAGATACGCAGTATTTT.

This clonotype was counted between two and nine times. The chain uses TRBV20-1 and TRBJ1-3; 7 bases fit TRBD1. Germline CDR1 DFQATT, CDR2 SNEGSKA (reference sequence). Unmatched junction bases numbered 9, after V lost 4 bases and J lost 0 bases. The CDR3 is made up of 16 amino acids. The CDR3 sequence: CSAKRSTGSSGNTIYF. The CDR3 DNA reads TGCAGTGCTAAAAGATCGACAGGGAGCTCTGGAAACACCATATATTTT.

This clonotype was counted ten times or more. The chain joins TRBV12-3 or TRBV12-4 to TRBJ1-1, with D tentatively TRBD1 (5 bases). The CDR3 is made up of 15 amino acids. The germline V and J ends were trimmed by 8 bases and 0 bases, with 16 bases remaining between them. CDR3 sequence: CASGPSGRMNTEAFF. The CDR3 DNA reads TGTGCCAGCGGGCCCTCGGGGCGGATGAACACTGAAGCTTTCTTT.

The DNA of the CDR3 is TGTGCCAGCAGTTTATTAGCGGGAGTTCCCACTACCTACAATGAGCAGTTCTTC. Translated, it gives CASSLLAGVPTTYNEQFF. This sequence joins TRBV27 and TRBJ2-1, with 9 bases aligning to TRBD2. The CDR3 spans 18 residues. The germline V gene encodes CDR1 MNHEY and CDR2 SMNVEV (reference sequence). The junction had 9 bases not matched to a gene; V was cut back by 1 base and J by 2 bases.

This clonotype has a handful of counts. This chain joins TRBV7-2 and TRBJ2-4; D is perhaps TRBD1 (6 bases). Germline CDR1 is SGHTA and CDR2 is FQGNSA. This CDR3 spans 16 amino acids. V lost 5 bases to trimming and J lost 0 bases, with 14 bases between them. Here the CDR3 reads CASSLQGPLAKNIQYF. CDR3 nucleotide sequence: TGTGCCAGCAGCCTACAGGGCCCGTTAGCCAAAAACATTCAGTACTTC. The full variable domain, its missing parts supplied by reference TRBV7-2 and TRBJ2-4, is GAGVSQSPSNKVTEKGKDVELRCDPISGHTALYWYRQSLGQGLEFLIYFQGNSAPDKSGLPSDRFSAERTGGSVSTLTIQRTQQEDSAVYLCASSLQGPLAKNIQYFGAGTRLSVL.

This clonotype came up a few times. The rearrangement joins TRBV18 to TRBJ2-7; TRBD1 matches at 9 bases. V lost 6 bases and J lost 3; bases outside the gene matches: 6. The CDR3 contains 14 residues. The germline gives CDR1 KGHSH, CDR2 LQKENI. The CDR3, as DNA: TGTGCCAGCTCCCAGGGACAGGGTAACTACGAGCAGTACTTC. Protein sequence: CASSQGQGNYEQYF.